The clone carrying this TCR beta chain was seen at least ten times. This entry belongs to a study of early T cells in non-severe SARS-CoV-2 infection. Across the study: Chains were not paired, and sequencing was done on bulk RNA from unsorted whole blood.

CDR3 size: 17 residues. CDR1 SGHTA and CDR2 FQGNSA come from the germline V gene. The V and J ends lost 1 base and 3 bases, in that order; junction bases with no gene match: 10. Unique molecular identifiers were added to individual cDNA molecules. TCRdb re-called the 5' RACE reads through MiXCR, storing one row per CDR3 protein. The sample consists of some 57,000 distinct CDR3 sequences, 5.5% to 6.5% of them appearing once. The source is an adult who was a healthcare worker with PCR-confirmed SARS-CoV-2 infection or an uninfected control (not recorded which). The chain recombines TRBV7-2 with TRBJ2-5; 8 bases align to TRBD2. The sample consisted of whole blood. CDR3 loop: CASSLGGSGATKETQYF. The CDR3 DNA follows: TGTGCCAGCAGCTTAGGGGGTAGCGGGGCGACCAAAGAGACCCAGTACTTC.